This T cell receptor (beta chain) was sequenced for a study of control samples from healthy donors and cancer patients. CDR1 and CDR2 (germline): WSHSY, SAAADI. CDR3 length: 13 amino acids. The germline V and J ends were trimmed by 2 bases and 8 bases, with 10 bases remaining between them. Method: immunoSEQ multiplex PCR; TCRdb's copy keeps in-frame clones and lacks some. Altogether some 130,000 clones are present, more than 85% being singletons, with the ten largest covering roughly 8.7%. This chain connects TRBV10-2 to TRBJ2-1; D gene uncertain. Sample: blood. The sequence was obtained from a young woman in good health. The chain's CDR3 is CASSEIEGDEQFF. DNA for the CDR3: TGCGCCAGCAGTGAGATTGAAGGAGATGAGCAGTTCTTC.